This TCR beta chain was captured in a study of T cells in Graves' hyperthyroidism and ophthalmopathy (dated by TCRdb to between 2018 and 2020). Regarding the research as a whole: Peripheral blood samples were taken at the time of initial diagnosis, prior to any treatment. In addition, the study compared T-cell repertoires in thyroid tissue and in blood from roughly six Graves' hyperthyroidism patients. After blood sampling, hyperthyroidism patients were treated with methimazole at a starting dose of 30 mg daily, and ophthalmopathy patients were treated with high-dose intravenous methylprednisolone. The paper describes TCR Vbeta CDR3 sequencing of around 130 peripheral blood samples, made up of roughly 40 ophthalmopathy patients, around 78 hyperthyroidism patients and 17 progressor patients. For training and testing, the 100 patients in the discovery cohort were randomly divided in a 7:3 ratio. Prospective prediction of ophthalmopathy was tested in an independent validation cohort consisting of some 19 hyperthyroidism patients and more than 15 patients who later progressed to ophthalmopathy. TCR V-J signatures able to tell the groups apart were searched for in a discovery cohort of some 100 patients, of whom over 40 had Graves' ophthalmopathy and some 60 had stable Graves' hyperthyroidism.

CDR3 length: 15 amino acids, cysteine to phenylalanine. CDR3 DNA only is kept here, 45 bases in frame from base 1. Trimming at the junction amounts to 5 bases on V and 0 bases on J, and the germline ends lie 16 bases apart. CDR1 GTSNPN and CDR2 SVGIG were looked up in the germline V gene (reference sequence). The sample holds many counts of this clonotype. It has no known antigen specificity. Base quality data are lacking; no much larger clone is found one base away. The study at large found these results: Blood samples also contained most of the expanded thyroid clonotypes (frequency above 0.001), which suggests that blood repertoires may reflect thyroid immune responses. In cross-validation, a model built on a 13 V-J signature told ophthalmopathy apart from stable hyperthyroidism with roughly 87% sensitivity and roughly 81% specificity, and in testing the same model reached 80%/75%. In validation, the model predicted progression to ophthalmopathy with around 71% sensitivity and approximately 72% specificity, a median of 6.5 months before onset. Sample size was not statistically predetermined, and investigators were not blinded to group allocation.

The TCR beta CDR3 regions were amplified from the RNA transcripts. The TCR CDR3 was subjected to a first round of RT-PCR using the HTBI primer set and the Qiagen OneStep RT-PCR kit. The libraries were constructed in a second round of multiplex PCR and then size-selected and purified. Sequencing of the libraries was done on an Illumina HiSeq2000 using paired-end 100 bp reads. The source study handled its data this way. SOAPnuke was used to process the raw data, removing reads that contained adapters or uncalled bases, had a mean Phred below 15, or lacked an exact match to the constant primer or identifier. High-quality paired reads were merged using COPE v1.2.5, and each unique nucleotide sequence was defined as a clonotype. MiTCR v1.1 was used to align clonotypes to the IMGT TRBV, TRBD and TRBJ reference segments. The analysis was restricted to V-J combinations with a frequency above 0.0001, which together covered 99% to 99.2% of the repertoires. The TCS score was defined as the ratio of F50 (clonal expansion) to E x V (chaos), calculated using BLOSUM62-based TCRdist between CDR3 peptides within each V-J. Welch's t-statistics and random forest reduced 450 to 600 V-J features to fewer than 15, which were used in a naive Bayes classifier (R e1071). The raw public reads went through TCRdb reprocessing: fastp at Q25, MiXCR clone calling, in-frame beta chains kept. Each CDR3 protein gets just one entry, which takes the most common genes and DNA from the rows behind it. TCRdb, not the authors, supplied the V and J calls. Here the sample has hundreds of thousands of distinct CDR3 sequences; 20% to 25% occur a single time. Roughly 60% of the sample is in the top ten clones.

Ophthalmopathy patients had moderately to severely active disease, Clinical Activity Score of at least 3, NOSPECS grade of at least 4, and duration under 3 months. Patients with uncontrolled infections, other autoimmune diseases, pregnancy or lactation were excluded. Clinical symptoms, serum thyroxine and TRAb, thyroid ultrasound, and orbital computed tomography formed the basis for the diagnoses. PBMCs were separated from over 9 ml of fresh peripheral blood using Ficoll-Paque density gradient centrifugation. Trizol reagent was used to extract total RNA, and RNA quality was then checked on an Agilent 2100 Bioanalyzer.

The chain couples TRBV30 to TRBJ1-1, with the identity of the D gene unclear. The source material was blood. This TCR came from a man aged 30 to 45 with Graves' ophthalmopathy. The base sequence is TGTGCCTGGGGAGTGGTAGGGCTGATGAACACTGAAGCTTTCTTT. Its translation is CAWGVVGLMNTEAFF. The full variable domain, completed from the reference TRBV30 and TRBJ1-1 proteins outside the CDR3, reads SQTIHQWPATLVQPVGSPLSLECTVEGTSNPNLYWYRQAAGRGLQLLFYSVGIGQISSEVPQNLSASRPQDRQFILSSKKLLLSDSGFYLCAWGVVGLMNTEAFFGQGTRLTVV.